Below, 10 T cell receptor beta chains from the same sample are listed, as sequenced in a study of T cell responses to AZD1222 COVID-19 vaccine. Profiled with immunoSEQ multiplex PCR; TCRdb holds only in-frame clones, not every one. The data contain about 120,000 clones, roughly 90% of them singletons. Specimen: peripheral blood, collected on day 0 of AZD1222 vaccination. These receptors were collected from an adult in good health.

V and J are TRBV28 and TRBJ1-5, with 8 bases lining up with TRBD1. Germline V gene data show CDR1 as MDHEN and CDR2 as SYDVKM. This CDR3 comprises 17 residues. J lost 3 bases, V lost 4 bases, and 11 bases had no gene match. The CDR3 nucleotides read TGTGCCAGCAGTTCCTCAATCAGGGGGCTGAACAATCAGCCCCAGCATTTT. Protein product: CASSSSIRGLNNQPQHF.

CDR3: CASSLGIQETQYF. For the CDR3, the DNA is TGTGCCAGCAGCTTAGGTATCCAAGAGACCCAGTACTTC. The genes are TRBV13 and TRBJ2-5; D not resolved. Germline CDR1 is PRHDT and CDR2 is FYEKMQ (reference sequence). The CDR3 consists of 13 residues. The V gene lost 0 bases and the J gene lost 1 base, with 3 bases spanning the gap. The variable domain in full, with the rest retrieved from reference TRBV13 and TRBJ2-5, is AAGVIQSPRHLIKEKRETATLKCYPIPRHDTVYWYQQGPGQDPQFLISFYEKMQSDKGSIPDRFSAQQFSDYHSELNMSSLELGDSALYFCASSLGIQETQYFGPGTRLLVL.

As for this clone: At the DNA level, this CDR3 is encoded by other sequences in the same sample as well. The chain uses TRBV12-3 or TRBV12-4 and TRBJ2-1; D possibly corresponds to TRBD2 (7 bases). The V and J ends lost 3 bases and 10 bases respectively, with 10 bases between them. This CDR3 region has 12 residues. The CDR3 region has the DNA TGTGCCAGCAGTTTGGGGGGGCGCGAGCAGTTCTTC. Protein: CASSLGGREQFF.

This chain connects TRBV19 to TRBJ2-5; 10 nucleotides align to TRBD1. The CDR3 length is 18 residues. The J segment lost 3 bases and the V segment lost 5 bases, leaving 15 bases of the junction unmatched. Germline-derived CDR1 and CDR2 are LNHDA and SQIVND (reference sequence). DNA of the CDR3: TGTGCCAGTAGTGGCTTGCTCCGATGGGGGACAGGGGAAGAGACCCAGTACTTC. This sequence encodes CASSGLLRWGTGEETQYF.

The rearrangement links TRBV4-2 to TRBJ2-2, with 11 bases lining up with TRBD2. The V gene end was trimmed by 6 bases and the J gene end by 5 bases; junction bases not matched to a gene: 5. Germline CDR1 is LGHNA and CDR2 is YNFKEQ. CDR3 length: 15 residues. The CDR3 protein is CASRKTSGSTGELFF. CDR3 nucleotides: TGTGCCAGCAGAAAAACTAGCGGGAGTACCGGGGAGCTGTTTTTT.

This clone was observed once. The V and J genes are TRBV6-5 and TRBJ1-1, with D possibly TRBD1 on 5 matching bases. CDR3 length equals 13 residues. Germline V gives CDR1 MNHEY, CDR2 SVGAGI. V lost 6 bases and J 1 base, leaving 9 bases between the germline ends. CDR3 in DNA: TGTGCCAGCAGGGCTGGGGGGAACACTGAAGCTTTCTTT. It codes for CASRAGGNTEAFF.

V usage is TRBV10-3 and J usage is TRBJ1-5; D is unresolved. Trimming shortened V by 5 bases and J by 0 bases, and 8 bases separated the two germline ends. In germline, CDR1 is ENHRY, CDR2 SYGVKD. This CDR3 spans 14 amino acids. The CDR3 region is CAISPSGSNQPQHF. The CDR3 bases are TGTGCCATCAGTCCCAGTGGTAGCAATCAGCCCCAGCATTTT.

The chain has TRBV10-1 and TRBJ2-1; D is ambiguous. CDR1 is WNHNN, CDR2 SYGVQD, per germline (reference sequence). V lost 5 bases and J 7 bases, leaving 6 bases between the germline ends. CDR3 size: 11 residues. The CDR3: CASSSSNEQFF. The CDR3 nucleotides are TGCGCCAGCAGTTCGTCGAATGAGCAGTTCTTC.

The J gene is TRBJ2-5, the V gene TRBV7-9, with 7 bases matching TRBD1. The CDR3 is 15 residues long. Germline CDR1 reads SEHNR; CDR2 reads FQNEAQ (reference sequence). V shed 5 bases, J shed 5 bases, and the junction held 11 bases outside the gene matches. In nucleotides, the CDR3 is TGTGCCAGCAGCGCATACAGACAGGGCGGGGAGACCCAGTACTTC. This encodes CASSAYRQGGETQYF.

The V call is TRBV5-1, the J call TRBJ2-3, with a weak D call TRBD1 (5 bases). Germline CDR1 and CDR2: SGHRS and YFSETQ. V lost 0 bases to trimming and J lost 4 bases, with 12 bases between them. The CDR3 sequence is 15 residues long. CDR3 nucleotides: TGCGCCAGCAGCTTGGGGGGCGCTGTATCAGATACGCAGTATTTT. Encoded protein: CASSLGGAVSDTQYF.